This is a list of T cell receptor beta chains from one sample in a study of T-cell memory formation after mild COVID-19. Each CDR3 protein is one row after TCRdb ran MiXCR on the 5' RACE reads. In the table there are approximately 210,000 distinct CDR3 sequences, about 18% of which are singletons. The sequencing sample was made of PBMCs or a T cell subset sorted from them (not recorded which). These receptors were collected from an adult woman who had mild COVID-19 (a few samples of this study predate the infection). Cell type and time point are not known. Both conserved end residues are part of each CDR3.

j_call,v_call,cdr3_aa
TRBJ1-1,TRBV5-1,CASSWGDGRPNTEAFF
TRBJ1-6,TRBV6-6,CASEGNSPLHF
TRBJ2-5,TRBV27,CASSFLAGETQYF
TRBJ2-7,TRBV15,CATSRPPGLAISYEQYF
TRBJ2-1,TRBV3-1,CASSGLAGGPNEQFF
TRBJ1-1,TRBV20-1,CSARDGPTEAFF
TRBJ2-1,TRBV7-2,CASSLSGRSYNEQFF
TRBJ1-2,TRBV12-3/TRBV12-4,CASSPPTTFYGYTF
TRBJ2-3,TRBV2,CASSPSQLGIATSTDTQYF
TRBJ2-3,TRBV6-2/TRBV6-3,CASRGTGAGDTQYF
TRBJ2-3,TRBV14,CASSQDHNSDTQYF
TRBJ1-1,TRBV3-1,CASSGRGAIGTEAFF
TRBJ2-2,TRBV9,CASSVSISGTGELFF
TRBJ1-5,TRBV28,CASRNGGYSNQPQHF
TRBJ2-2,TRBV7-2,CASSLELARTGELFF
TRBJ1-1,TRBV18,CASLRTGGTEAFF
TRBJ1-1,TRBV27,CASSFRGSNTEAFF
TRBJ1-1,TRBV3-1,CASSFGPGSTEAFF
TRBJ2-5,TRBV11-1,CASSLQGSIQETQYF
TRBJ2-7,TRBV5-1,CASSFGLAGASYEQYF
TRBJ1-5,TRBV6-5,CASKGGARNQPQHF
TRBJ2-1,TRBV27,CASSFSLGGEGKFF
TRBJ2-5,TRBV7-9,CASSRSRDQETQYF
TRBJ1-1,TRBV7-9,CASSFRVGAEAFF
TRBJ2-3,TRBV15,CATSRLSGTGVTDTQYF
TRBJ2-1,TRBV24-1,CATSDPAGRDEQFF